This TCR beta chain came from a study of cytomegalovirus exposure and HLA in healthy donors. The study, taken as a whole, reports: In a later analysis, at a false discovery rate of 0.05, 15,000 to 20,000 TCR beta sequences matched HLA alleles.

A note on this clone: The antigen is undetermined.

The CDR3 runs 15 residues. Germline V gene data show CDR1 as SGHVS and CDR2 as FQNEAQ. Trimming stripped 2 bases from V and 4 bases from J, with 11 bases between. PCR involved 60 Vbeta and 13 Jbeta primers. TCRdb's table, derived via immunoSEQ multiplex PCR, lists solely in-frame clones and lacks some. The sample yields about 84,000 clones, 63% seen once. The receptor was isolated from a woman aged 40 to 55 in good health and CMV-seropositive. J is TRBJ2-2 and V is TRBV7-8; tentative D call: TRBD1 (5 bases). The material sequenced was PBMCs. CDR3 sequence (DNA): TGTGCCAGCAGCTTACAGGGCGCGTCCACCGGGGAGCTGTTTTTT. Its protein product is CASSLQGASTGELFF.